This TCR beta chain was captured in a study of immune evolution from preneoplasia to lung adenocarcinoma. Study-wide context: HLA loss of heterozygosity: 6% to 7.5% AIS, about 15% MIA, over 30% ADC, none AAH. Overall study findings and caveats: Clonality was highest in normal lung, lower in later-stage lesions apparently.

Patients had resection in Japan or China between 2014 and 2017. Libraries were prepared by immunoSEQ multiplex PCR; TCRdb keeps only in-frame clonotypes and omits some of them. Of over 5,500 clones in the sample, around 85% were seen once. Trimming took 5 bases from V and 5 from J, leaving 7 bases between them. The CDR3 is 13 amino acids. Germline values: CDR1 MNHEY, CDR2 SVGAGI. Comments on this clone: The antigen remains undetermined.

The rearrangement links TRBV6-5 to TRBJ1-6, with D unresolved. The sample comprised FFPE invasive lung adenocarcinoma tissue. This clonotype originated in a person aged 60 to 70 with lung adenocarcinoma. The CDR3 DNA reads TGTGCCAGCAGTCTTACTAATAATTCACCCCTCCACTTT. Translated: CASSLTNNSPLHF.